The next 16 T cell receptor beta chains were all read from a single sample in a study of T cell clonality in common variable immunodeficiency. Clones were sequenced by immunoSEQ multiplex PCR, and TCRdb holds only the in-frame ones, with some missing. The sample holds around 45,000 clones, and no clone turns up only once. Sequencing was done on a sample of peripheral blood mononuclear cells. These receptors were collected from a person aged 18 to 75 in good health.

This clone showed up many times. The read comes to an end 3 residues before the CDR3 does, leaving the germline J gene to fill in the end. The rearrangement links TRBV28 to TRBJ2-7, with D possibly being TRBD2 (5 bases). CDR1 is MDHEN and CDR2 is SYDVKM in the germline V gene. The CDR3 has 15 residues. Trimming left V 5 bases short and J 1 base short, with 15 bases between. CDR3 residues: CASSTPLEGSYEQYF. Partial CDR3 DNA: TGTGCCAGCAGTACCCCTTTAGAGGGTTCCTACGAG.

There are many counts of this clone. The sequenced CDR3 bases are TGTGCCAGCAGGGCTAGCGGGAGGGCCTACGAG. This sequence encodes CASRASGRAYE. In full, the CDR3 reads CASRASGRAYEQYF. This rearrangement joins TRBV9 to TRBJ2-7; 12 bases align to TRBD2. The missing CDR3 end, 3 residues past where the read stops, is filled in from the germline J gene. V was clipped by 5 bases and J by 2 bases; unmatched bases: 2. The V gene's germline CDR1 is SGDLS and CDR2 YYNGEE. The CDR3 length is 14 residues.

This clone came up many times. This CDR3 reads CASSARVAGGIASPLHF. The DNA read from the CDR3 is TGTGCCAGCAGCGCACGAGTGGCAGGGGGGATCGCTTCACCC. This rearrangement joins TRBV7-6 to TRBJ1-6, with 7 bases matching TRBD1. The CDR3 goes on 3 residues after the read ends, and that part is filled in from the germline J gene. Germline-derived CDR1 and CDR2 are SGHVS and FNYEAQ. The CDR3 contains 17 residues. Trimming took 5 bases from V and 9 from J; bases not matched to a gene: 16.

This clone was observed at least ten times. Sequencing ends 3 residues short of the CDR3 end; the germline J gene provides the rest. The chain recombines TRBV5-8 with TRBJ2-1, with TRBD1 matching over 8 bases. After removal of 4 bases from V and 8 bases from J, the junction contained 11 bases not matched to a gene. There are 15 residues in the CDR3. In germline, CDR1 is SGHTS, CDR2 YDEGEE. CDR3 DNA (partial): TGTGCCAGCAGCGCCGACAGGGGAGGTATCGATGAG. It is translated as CASSADRGGIDE. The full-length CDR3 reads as CASSADRGGIDEQFF.

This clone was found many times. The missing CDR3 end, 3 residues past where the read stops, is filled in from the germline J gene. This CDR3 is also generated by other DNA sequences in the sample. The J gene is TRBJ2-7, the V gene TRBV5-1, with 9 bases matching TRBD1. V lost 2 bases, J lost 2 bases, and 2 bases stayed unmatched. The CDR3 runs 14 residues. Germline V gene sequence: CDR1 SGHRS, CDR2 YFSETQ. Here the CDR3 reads CASSLGTGTYEQYF. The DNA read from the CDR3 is TGCGCCAGCAGCTTAGGGACAGGGACCTACGAG.

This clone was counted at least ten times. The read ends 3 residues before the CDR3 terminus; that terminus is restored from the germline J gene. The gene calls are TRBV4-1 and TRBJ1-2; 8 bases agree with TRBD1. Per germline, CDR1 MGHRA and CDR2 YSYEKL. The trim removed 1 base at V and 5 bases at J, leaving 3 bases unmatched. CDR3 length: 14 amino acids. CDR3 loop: CASSQVGTGYGYTF. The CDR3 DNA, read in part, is TGCGCCAGCAGCCAAGTGGGGACAGGTTATGGC.

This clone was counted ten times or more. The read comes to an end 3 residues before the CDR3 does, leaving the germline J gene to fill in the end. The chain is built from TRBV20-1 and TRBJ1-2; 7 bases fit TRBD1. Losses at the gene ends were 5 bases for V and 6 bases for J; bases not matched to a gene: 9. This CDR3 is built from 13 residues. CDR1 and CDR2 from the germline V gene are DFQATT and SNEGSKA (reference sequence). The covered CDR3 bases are TGCAGTGCTCCTGAGACAGGGTGGAATGGC. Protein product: CSAPETGWNG. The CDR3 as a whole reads CSAPETGWNGYTF.

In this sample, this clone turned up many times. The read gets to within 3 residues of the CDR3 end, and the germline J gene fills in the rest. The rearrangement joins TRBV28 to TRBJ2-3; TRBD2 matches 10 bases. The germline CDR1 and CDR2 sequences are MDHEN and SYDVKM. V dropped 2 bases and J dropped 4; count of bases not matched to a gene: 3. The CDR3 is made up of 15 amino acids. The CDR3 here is CASSLASGSADTQYF. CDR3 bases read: TGTGCCAGCAGTTTAGCTAGCGGGAGCGCAGATACG.

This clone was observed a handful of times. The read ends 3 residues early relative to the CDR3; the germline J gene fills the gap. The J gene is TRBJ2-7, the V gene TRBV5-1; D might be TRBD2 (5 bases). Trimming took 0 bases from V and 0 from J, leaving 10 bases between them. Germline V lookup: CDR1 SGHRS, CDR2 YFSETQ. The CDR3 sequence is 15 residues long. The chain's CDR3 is CASSLGGRSSYEQYF. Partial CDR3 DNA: TGCGCCAGCAGCTTGGGCGGGCGGAGCTCCTACGAG.

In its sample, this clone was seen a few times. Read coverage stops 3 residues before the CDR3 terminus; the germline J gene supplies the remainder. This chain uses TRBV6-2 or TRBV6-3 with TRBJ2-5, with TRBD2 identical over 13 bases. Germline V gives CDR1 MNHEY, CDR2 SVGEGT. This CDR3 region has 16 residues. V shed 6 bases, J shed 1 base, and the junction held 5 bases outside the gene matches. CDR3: CASRGTSGAPQETQYF. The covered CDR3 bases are TGTGCCAGCAGAGGGACTAGCGGGGCTCCCCAAGAGACC.

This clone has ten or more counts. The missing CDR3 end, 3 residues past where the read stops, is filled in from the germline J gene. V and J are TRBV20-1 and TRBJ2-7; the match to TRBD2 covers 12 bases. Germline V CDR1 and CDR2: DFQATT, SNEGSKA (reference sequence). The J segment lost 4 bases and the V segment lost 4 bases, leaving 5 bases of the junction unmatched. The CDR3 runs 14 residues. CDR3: CSANRLAGEYEQYF. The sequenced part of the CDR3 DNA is TGCAGTGCTAACAGACTAGCGGGAGAGTACGAG.

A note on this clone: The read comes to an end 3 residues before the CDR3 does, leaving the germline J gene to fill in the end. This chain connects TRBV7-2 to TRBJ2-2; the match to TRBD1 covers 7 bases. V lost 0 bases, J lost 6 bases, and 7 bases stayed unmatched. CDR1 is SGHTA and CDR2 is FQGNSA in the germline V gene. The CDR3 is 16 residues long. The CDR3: CASSLAGTAGSGELFF. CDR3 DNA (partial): TGTGCCAGCAGCTTAGCCGGGACAGCAGGGTCCGGGGAG.

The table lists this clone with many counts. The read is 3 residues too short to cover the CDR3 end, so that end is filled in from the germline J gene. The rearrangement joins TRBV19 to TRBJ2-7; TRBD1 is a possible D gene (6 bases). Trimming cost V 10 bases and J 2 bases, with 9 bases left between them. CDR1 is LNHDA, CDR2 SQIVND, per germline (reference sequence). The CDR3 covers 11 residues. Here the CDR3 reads CATGTTYEQYF. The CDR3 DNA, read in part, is TGTGCCACCGGGACAACCTACGAG.

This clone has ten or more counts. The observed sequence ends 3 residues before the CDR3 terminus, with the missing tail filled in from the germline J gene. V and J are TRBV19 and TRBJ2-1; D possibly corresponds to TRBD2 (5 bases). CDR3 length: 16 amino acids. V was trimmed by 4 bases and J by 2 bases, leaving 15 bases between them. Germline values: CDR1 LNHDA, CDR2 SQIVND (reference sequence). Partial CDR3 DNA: TGTGCCAGTAGTAGAGTCAGCGGAGGCCCCTACAATGAG. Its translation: CASSRVSGGPYNE. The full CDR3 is CASSRVSGGPYNEQFF.

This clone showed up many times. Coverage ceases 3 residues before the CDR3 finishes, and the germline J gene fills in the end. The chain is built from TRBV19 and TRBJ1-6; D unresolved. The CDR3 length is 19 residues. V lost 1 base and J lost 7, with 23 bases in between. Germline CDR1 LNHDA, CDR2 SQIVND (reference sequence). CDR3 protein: CASSIGLLLSGFGNSPLHF. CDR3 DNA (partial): TGTGCCAGTAGTATAGGACTCCTACTGTCCGGGTTCGGGAATTCACCC.

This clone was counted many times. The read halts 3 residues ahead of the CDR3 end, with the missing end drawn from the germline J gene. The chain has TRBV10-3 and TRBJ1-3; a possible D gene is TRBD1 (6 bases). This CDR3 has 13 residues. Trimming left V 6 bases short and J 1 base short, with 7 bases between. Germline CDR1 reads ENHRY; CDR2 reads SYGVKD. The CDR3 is CAISGQSGNTIYF. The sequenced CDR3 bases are TGTGCCATCAGCGGACAGTCTGGAAACACC.